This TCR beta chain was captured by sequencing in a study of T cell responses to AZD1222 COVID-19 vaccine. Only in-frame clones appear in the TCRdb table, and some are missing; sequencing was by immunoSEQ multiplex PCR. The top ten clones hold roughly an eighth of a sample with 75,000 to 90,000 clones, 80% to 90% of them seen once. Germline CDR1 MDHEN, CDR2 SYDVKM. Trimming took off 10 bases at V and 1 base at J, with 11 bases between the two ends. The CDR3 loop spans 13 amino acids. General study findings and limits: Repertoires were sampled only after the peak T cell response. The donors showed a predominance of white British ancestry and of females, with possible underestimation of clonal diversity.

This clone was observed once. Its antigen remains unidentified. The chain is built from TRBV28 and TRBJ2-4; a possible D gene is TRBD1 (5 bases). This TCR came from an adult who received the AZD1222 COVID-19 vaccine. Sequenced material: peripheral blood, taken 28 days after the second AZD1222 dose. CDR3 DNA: TGTGCCATCTTAGACAGCGCCAAAAACATTCAGTACTTC. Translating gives CAILDSAKNIQYF.